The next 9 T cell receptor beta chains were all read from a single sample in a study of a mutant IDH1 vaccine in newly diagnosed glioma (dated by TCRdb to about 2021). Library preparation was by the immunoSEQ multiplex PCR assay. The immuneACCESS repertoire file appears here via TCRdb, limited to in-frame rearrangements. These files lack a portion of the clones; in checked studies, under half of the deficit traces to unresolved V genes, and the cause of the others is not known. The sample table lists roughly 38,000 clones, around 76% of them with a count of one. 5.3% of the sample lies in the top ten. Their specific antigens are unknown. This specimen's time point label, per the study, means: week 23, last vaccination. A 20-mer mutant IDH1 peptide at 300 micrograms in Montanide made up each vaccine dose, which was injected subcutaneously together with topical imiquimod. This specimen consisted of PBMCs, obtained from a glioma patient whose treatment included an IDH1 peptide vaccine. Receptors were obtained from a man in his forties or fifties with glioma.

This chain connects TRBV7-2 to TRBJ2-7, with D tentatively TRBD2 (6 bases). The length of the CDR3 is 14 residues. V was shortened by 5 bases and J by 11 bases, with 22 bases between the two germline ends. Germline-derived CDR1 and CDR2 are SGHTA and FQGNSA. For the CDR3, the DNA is TGTGCCAGCAGCCCATCGGGGGATGAAGGTGGGAAGTACTTC. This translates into CASSPSGDEGGKYF.

CDR3 residues: CASSSQRSSYNEQFF. The DNA of the CDR3 is TGCGCCAGCAGCTCTCAGCGGAGCTCCTACAATGAGCAGTTCTTC. The V gene is TRBV5-1, the J gene TRBJ2-1; possibly TRBD2 for D (5 bases). Germline CDR1 and CDR2: SGHRS and YFSETQ. Trimming removed 3 bases from V and 0 bases from J, with 10 bases in between. The CDR3 has 15 amino acids.

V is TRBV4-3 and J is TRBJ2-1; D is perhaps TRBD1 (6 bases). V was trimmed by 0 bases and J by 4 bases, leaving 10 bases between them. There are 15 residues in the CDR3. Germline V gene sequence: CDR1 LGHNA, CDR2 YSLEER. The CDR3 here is CASSQESGDYNEQFF. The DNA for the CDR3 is TGCGCCAGCAGCCAAGAATCAGGGGATTACAATGAGCAGTTCTTC.

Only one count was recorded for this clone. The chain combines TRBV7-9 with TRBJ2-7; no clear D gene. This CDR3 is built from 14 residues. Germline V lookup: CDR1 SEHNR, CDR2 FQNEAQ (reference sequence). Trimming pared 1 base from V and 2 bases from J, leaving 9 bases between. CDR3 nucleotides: TGTGCCAGCAGCTTAGAATCCCAGGCCTACGAGCAGTACTTC. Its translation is CASSLESQAYEQYF.

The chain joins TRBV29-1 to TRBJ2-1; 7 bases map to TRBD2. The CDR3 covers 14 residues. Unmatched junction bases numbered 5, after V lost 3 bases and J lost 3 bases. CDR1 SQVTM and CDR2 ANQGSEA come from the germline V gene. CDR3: CSVDRTRGYNEQFF. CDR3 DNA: TGCAGCGTTGATCGGACTAGGGGCTACAATGAGCAGTTCTTC.

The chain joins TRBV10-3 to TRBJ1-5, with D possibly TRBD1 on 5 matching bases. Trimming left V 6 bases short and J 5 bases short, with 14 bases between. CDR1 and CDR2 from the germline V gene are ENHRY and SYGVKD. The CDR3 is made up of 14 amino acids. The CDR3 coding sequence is TGTGCCATCAGCTCTAAACAGGACTATCAGCCCCAGCATTTT. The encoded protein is CAISSKQDYQPQHF.

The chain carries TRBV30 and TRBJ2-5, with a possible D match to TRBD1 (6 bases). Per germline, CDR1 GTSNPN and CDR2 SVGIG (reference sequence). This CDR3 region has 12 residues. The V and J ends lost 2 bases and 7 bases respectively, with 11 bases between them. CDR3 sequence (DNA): TGTGCCTGGAGTTCACAGACAGGGACCCAGTACTTC. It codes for CAWSSQTGTQYF.

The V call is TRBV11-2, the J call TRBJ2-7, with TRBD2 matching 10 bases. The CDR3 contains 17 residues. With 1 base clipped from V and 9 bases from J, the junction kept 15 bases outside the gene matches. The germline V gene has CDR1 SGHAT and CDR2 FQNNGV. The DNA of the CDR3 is TGTGCCAGCAGCTTAGCCGCCTCCGGGACTAGCGCGTCGGCGCAGTACTTC. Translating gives CASSLAASGTSASAQYF. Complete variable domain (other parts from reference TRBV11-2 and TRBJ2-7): EAGVAQSPRYKIIEKRQSVAFWCNPISGHATLYWYQQILGQGPKLLIQFQNNGVVDDSQLPKDRFSAERLKGVDSTLKIQPAKLEDSAVYLCASSLAASGTSASAQYFGPGTRLTVT.

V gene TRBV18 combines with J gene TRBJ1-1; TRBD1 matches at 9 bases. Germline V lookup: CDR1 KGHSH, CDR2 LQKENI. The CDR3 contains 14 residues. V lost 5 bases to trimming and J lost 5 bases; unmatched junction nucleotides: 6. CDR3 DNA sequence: TGTGCCAGCTCAATAGACAGGGGGAGGACTGAAGCTTTCTTT. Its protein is CASSIDRGRTEAFF.